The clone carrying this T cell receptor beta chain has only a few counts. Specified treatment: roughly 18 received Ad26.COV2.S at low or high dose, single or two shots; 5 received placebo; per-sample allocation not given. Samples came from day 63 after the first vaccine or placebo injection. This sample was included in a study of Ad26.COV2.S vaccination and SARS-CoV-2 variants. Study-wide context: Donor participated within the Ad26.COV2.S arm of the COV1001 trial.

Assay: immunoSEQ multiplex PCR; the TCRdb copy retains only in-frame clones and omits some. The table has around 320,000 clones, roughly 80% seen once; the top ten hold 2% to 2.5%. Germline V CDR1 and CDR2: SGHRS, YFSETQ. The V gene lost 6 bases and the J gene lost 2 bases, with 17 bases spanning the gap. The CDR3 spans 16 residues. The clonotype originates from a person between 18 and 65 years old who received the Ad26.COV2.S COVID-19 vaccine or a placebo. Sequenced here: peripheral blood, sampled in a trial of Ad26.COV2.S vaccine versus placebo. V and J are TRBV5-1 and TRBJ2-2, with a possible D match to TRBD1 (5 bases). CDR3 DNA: TGCGCCAGCACCATACTTAAAGACAGCAACACCGGGGAGCTGTTTTTT. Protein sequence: CASTILKDSNTGELFF.